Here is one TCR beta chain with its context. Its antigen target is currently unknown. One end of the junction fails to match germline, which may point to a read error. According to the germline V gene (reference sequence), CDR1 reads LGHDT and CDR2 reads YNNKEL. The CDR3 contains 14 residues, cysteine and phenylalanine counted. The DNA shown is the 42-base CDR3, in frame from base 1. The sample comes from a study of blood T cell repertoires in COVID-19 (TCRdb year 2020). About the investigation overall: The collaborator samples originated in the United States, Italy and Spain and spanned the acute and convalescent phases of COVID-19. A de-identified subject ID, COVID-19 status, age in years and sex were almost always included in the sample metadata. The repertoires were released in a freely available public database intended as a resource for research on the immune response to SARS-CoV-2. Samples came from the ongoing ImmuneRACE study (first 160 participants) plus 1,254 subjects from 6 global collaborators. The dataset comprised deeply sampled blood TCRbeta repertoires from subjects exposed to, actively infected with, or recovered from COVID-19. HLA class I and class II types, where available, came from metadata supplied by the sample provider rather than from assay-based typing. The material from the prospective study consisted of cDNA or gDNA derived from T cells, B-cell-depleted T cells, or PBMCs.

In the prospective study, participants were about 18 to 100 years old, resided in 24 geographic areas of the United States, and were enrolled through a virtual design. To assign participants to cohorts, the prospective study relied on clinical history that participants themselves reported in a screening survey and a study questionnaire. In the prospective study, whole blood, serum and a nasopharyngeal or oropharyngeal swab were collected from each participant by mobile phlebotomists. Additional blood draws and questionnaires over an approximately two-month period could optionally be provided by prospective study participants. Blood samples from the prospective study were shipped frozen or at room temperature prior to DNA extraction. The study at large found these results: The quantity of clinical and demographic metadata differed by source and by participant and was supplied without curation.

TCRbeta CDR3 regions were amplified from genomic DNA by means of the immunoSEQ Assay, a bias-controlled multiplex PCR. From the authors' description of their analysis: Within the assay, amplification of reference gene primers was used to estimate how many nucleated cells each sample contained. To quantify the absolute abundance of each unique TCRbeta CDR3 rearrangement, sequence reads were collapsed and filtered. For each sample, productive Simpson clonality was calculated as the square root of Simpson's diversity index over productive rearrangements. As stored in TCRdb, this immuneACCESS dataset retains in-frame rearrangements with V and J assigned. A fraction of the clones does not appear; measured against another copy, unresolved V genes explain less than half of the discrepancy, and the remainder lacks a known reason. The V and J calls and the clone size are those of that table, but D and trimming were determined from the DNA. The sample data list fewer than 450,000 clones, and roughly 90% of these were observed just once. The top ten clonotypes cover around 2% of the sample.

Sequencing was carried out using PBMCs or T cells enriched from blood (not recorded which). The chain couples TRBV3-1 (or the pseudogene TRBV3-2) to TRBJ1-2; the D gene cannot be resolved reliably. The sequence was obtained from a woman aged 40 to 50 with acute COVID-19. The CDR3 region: CASSQRGSNYGYTF. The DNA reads TGTGCCAGCAGCCAACGGGGATCTAATTATGGCTACACCTTC.